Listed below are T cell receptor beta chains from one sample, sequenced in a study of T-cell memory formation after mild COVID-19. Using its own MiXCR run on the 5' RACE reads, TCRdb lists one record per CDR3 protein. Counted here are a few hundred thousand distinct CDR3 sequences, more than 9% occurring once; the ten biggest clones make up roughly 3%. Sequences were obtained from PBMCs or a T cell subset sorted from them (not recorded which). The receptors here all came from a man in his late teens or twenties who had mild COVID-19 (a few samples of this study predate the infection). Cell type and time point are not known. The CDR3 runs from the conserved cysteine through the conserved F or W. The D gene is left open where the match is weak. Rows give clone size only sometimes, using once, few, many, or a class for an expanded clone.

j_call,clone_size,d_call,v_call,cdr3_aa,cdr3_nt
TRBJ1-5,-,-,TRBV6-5,CASSSSGLAFGNQPQHF,TGTGCCAGCAGTTCCTCAGGATTAGCTTTCGGCAATCAGCCCCAGCATTTT
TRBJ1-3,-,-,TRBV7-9,CASSFNRAGNTIYF,TGTGCCAGCAGCTTTAACAGGGCCGGAAACACCATATATTTT
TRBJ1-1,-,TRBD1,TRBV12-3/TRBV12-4,CASSPTGGLYTEAFF,TGTGCCAGCAGCCCAACAGGGGGTTTGTACACTGAAGCTTTCTTT
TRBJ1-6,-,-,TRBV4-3,CASSQEASGRYSPLHF,TGCGCCAGCAGCCAAGAAGCTTCAGGACGGTATTCACCCCTCCACTTT
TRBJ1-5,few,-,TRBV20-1,CSARVAGSNQPQHF,TGCAGTGCTAGAGTGGCAGGAAGCAATCAGCCCCAGCATTTT
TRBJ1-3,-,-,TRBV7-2,CASSQRGGNGNTIYF,TGTGCCAGCAGCCAAAGAGGAGGGAATGGAAACACCATATATTTT
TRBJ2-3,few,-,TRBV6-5,CASRPLWTDTQYF,TGTGCCAGCAGACCCCTGTGGACAGATACGCAGTATTTT
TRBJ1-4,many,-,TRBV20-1,CSAVRGHNEKLFF,TGCAGTGCCGTCAGGGGCCATAATGAAAAACTGTTTTTT
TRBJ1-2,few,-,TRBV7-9,CASSLRGPGDYGYTF,TGTGCCAGCAGTCTACGCGGCCCGGGAGATTATGGCTACACCTTC
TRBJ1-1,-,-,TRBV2,CASSVERQEAEAFF,TGTGCCAGCAGTGTGGAGAGACAGGAGGCAGAAGCTTTCTTT
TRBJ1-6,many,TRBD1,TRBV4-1,CASSQRQGDRFNSPLHF,TGCGCCAGCAGCCAAAGACAGGGGGATCGCTTTAATTCACCCCTCCACTTT
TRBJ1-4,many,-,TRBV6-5,CASSARHATNEKLFF,TGTGCCAGCAGTGCACGACATGCAACTAATGAAAAACTGTTTTTT
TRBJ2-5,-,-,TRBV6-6,CASSYPQEATQYF,TGTGCCAGCAGTTATCCCCAGGAAGCGACCCAGTACTTC